What follows are 25 T cell receptor beta chains derived from one specimen sequenced in a study of control samples from healthy donors and cancer patients. Data came from immunoSEQ multiplex PCR; TCRdb stores just in-frame clones and leaves some out. The table has 150,000 to 200,000 clones, around 89% seen once. The sequenced material came from blood. The receptors originated from a woman aged 45-59 years in good health.

V is TRBV5-1 and J is TRBJ1-4, with 7 bases matching TRBD1. Germline loops: CDR1 SGHRS, CDR2 YFSETQ. V trimming: 4 bases; J trimming: 7 bases; junction bases outside the gene matches: 7. There are 14 residues in the CDR3. Here the CDR3 reads CASSQGQSGEKLFF. The CDR3 nucleotides are TGCGCCAGCAGCCAGGGACAGTCCGGTGAAAAACTGTTTTTT.

The table lists this clone with a count of one. The chain links TRBV15 to TRBJ1-4; a possible D gene is TRBD1 (5 bases). Trimming took off 8 bases at V and 10 bases at J, with 14 bases between the two ends. The CDR3 spans 12 residues. In germline, CDR1 is LNHNV, CDR2 YYDKDF (reference sequence). Here the CDR3 reads CATGRGAVKLFF. In DNA form, the CDR3 reads TGTGCCACCGGACGAGGGGCTGTAAAACTGTTTTTT.

Points on this clone: At one end the junction does not follow the germline gene, possibly because of a read error. The gene calls are TRBV7-7 and TRBJ2-7, with 7 positions matching TRBD1. Germline lookup yields CDR1 SSHAT and CDR2 FNYEAQ (reference sequence). The CDR3 loop spans 14 amino acids. CDR3 in amino acids: CASSFRRDSYEQYF. Here the CDR3 DNA reads TGTGCTAGCAGCTTTCGCCGGGACAGCTACGAGCAGTACTTC.

The chain employs TRBV28 and TRBJ1-1, with D unresolved. CDR3 length equals 16 residues. From germline, CDR1 is MDHEN and CDR2 SYDVKM. V was trimmed by 6 bases and J by 10 bases, leaving 27 bases between them. Written as DNA, the CDR3 is TGTGCCAGCAGCCGATTGAGCGAGGGCGGAGAACTCGGAGCTTTCTTT. Translated, it gives CASSRLSEGGELGAFF.

The chain links TRBV19 to TRBJ2-2, with 7 bases identical to TRBD2. CDR3 length: 14 residues. The V segment lost 4 bases and the J segment 5 bases; nucleotides outside the gene matches: 4. Germline values: CDR1 LNHDA, CDR2 SQIVND (reference sequence). Written as DNA, the CDR3 is TGTGCCAGTAGTACGGGGGGAGGTACCGGGGAGCTGTTTTTT. Encoded protein: CASSTGGGTGELFF. Full variable domain (outside the CDR3, taken from reference TRBV19 and TRBJ2-2): DGGITQSPKYLFRKEGQNVTLSCEQNLNHDAMYWYRQDPGQGLRLIYYSQIVNDFQKGDIAEGYSVSREKKESFPLTVTSAQKNPTAFYLCASSTGGGTGELFFGEGSRLTVL.

The J gene is TRBJ1-2, the V gene TRBV9; tentatively, D is TRBD1 (5 bases). The V gene's germline CDR1 is SGDLS and CDR2 YYNGEE. Trimming left V 0 bases short and J 2 bases short, with 5 bases between. The CDR3 has 13 residues. The CDR3 region has the DNA TGTGCCAGCAGCGTAGCAGGGAACTATGGCTACACCTTC. This encodes CASSVAGNYGYTF.

The chain recombines TRBV5-4 with TRBJ1-1; D perhaps matches TRBD1 (6 bases). CDR1 and CDR2 (germline): SGHNT, YYREEE (reference sequence). The CDR3 has 14 amino acids. V was shortened by 4 bases and J by 6 bases, with 16 bases between the two germline ends. The CDR3 region is CASSPDPGVSEAFF. The DNA of the CDR3 is TGTGCCAGCAGCCCAGATCCAGGGGTCTCTGAAGCTTTCTTT.

The chain employs TRBV6-5 and TRBJ2-5; 7 nucleotides agree with TRBD2. Germline V lookup: CDR1 MNHEY, CDR2 SVGAGI. The V segment lost 1 base and the J segment 2 bases; nucleotides outside the gene matches: 4. The CDR3 contains 15 residues. CDR3 sequence reads: CASSYFEAGQETQYF. The DNA of the CDR3 is TGTGCCAGCAGTTACTTTGAAGCGGGGCAAGAGACCCAGTACTTC.

The chain links TRBV10-3 to TRBJ1-1; possible D gene TRBD1, 5 bases. V lost 7 bases, J lost 7 bases, and 19 bases lay in between. The CDR3 is 14 residues long. Germline values: CDR1 ENHRY, CDR2 SYGVKD. The CDR3 here is CAINYGTEPREAFF. CDR3 coding DNA: TGTGCCATCAACTATGGGACCGAACCACGTGAAGCTTTCTTT.

The rearrangement joins TRBV7-9 to TRBJ1-6, with D perhaps matching TRBD1 (5 bases). In germline, CDR1 is SEHNR, CDR2 FQNEAQ (reference sequence). Between the trimmed V and J ends, which lost 5 bases and 9 bases, there was a span of 29 bases. The CDR3 is made up of 19 amino acids. The CDR3 here is CASSILRSGRNGGISPLHF. DNA of the CDR3: TGTGCCAGCAGCATCCTGAGGTCGGGCCGTAATGGGGGTATTTCACCCCTCCACTTT.

The chain has TRBV5-1 and TRBJ2-3, with 9 positions matching TRBD2. CDR1 and CDR2 (germline): SGHRS, YFSETQ. J gave up 0 bases and V 6 bases, and 11 bases lay outside the gene matches. This CDR3 contains 17 residues. CDR3: CASTLAGELKSTDTQYF. The CDR3 DNA reads as TGCGCCAGCACTTTAGCGGGAGAATTGAAGAGCACAGATACGCAGTATTTT.

This chain connects TRBV7-9 to TRBJ2-7; 12 bases map to TRBD2. The CDR3 is 16 residues long. Germline loops: CDR1 SEHNR, CDR2 FQNEAQ (reference sequence). With V trimmed by 4 bases and J by 3 bases, 7 bases remained unmatched. CDR3 sequence reads: CASSSRLAGASYEQYF. The CDR3 DNA follows: TGTGCCAGCAGCTCCCGACTAGCGGGGGCGAGCTACGAGCAGTACTTC.

The rearrangement uses TRBV5-6 and TRBJ1-3; D not resolved. The ends were cut back, 5 bases at V and 0 bases at J, with 6 bases in the middle. The CDR3 totals 13 residues. Germline V gene data show CDR1 as SGHDT and CDR2 as YYEEEE. The CDR3 here is CASRPNSGNTIYF. The CDR3 DNA reads TGTGCCAGCAGACCGAACTCTGGAAACACCATATATTTT.

The chain is built from TRBV28 and TRBJ1-4; 7 bases match TRBD1. Germline CDR1 is MDHEN and CDR2 is SYDVKM. V was clipped by 6 bases and J by 8 bases; unmatched bases: 9. The length of the CDR3 is 14 residues. The CDR3 sequence is CASSTSGGWEKLFF. DNA of the CDR3: TGTGCCAGCAGCACCTCAGGGGGTTGGGAAAAACTGTTTTTT.

The chain recombines TRBV30 with TRBJ1-1; D call uncertain. V lost 2 bases and J 4 bases, leaving 14 bases between the germline ends. Germline V gives CDR1 GTSNPN, CDR2 SVGIG (reference sequence). CDR3 length: 14 amino acids. The CDR3 loop is CAWSLAPVSTEAFF. The CDR3, as DNA: TGTGCCTGGAGTCTCGCGCCGGTTAGCACTGAAGCTTTCTTT.

The chain uses TRBV29-1 and TRBJ2-5, with TRBD1 matching 7 bases. CDR1 is SQVTM, CDR2 ANQGSEA, per germline. The CDR3 totals 13 residues. Germline trimming cut 4 bases from V and 2 bases from J; bases unmatched to any gene: 4. The CDR3 region has the DNA TGCAGCGTTGCGGCAGGGGGACAAGAGACCCAGTACTTC. The encoded protein is CSVAAGGQETQYF. Looking up the rest from reference TRBV29-1 and TRBJ2-5 gives the full variable domain: SAVISQKPSRDICQRGTSLTIQCQVDSQVTMMFWYRQQPGQSLTLIATANQGSEATYESGFVIDKFPISRPNLTFSTLTVSNMSPEDSSIYLCSVAAGGQETQYFGPGTRLLVL.

The V call is TRBV4-3, the J call TRBJ2-5; tentatively, D is TRBD1 or TRBD2 (5 bases each). CDR3 length: 15 residues. The V gene's germline CDR1 is LGHNA and CDR2 YSLEER. V dropped 4 bases and J dropped 5 bases, with 17 bases sitting between them. In nucleotides, the CDR3 is TGCGCCAGCAGCCCCACCGGGACCCGAGGGGAGACCCAGTACTTC. As protein: CASSPTGTRGETQYF.

The rearrangement uses TRBV3-1 (or the pseudogene TRBV3-2) and TRBJ1-1; possible D gene TRBD1, 5 bases. Germline lookup yields CDR1 LGHDT and CDR2 YNNKEL (reference sequence). CDR3 length: 12 amino acids. Between the trimmed V and J ends, which lost 3 bases and 10 bases, there was a span of 12 bases. The CDR3 nucleotides read TGTGCCAGCAGCCAGCCGGGACGTGGAGCTTTCTTT. It yields the protein CASSQPGRGAFF.

The DNA of the CDR3 is TGTGCCAGTAGTGTAAAGGGAGAACCTAATAGCAATCAGCCCCAGCATTTT. Its translation is CASSVKGEPNSNQPQHF. The V and J genes are TRBV19 and TRBJ1-5; D is unclear. Germline lookup yields CDR1 LNHDA and CDR2 SQIVND (reference sequence). Trimming removed 5 bases from V and 0 bases from J, with 17 bases in between. The CDR3 consists of 17 residues. The full variable domain, in which reference TRBV19 and TRBJ1-5 provide the parts outside the CDR3, is DGGITQSPKYLFRKEGQNVTLSCEQNLNHDAMYWYRQDPGQGLRLIYYSQIVNDFQKGDIAEGYSVSREKKESFPLTVTSAQKNPTAFYLCASSVKGEPNSNQPQHFGDGTRLSIL.

V gene TRBV7-3 combines with J gene TRBJ1-5, with D possibly matching TRBD1 (5 bases). The V and J ends lost 1 base and 3 bases respectively, with 10 bases between them. Germline values: CDR1 SGHTA, CDR2 FQGTGA. This CDR3 is built from 15 residues. CDR3 bases: TGTGCCAGCAGCTTAAGGGGCAGTCCCAATCAGCCCCAGCATTTT. This encodes CASSLRGSPNQPQHF.

The chain joins TRBV6-1 to TRBJ2-7; 9 bases fit TRBD2. Germline CDR1 reads MNHNS; CDR2 reads SASEGT. The CDR3 is made up of 14 amino acids. After removal of 0 bases from V and 9 bases from J, the junction contained 6 bases not matched to a gene. Written as DNA, the CDR3 is TGTGCCAGCAGTGAAGCAGGAACGACTAGCGGGCAGTACTTC. It specifies CASSEAGTTSGQYF.

The chain recombines TRBV10-3 with TRBJ1-6; TRBD1 agrees at 8 bases. This CDR3 has 12 residues. Germline values: CDR1 ENHRY, CDR2 SYGVKD. V shed 9 bases, J shed 11 bases, and the junction held 6 bases outside the gene matches. CDR3: CAIQGEGAPLHF. CDR3 bases: TGTGCCATACAGGGGGAAGGGGCACCCCTCCACTTT.

This clone appeared a few times. The chain combines TRBV28 with TRBJ1-1; 9 positions agree with TRBD1. V shed 6 bases and J 5 bases; nucleotides not matched to a gene: 7. The CDR3 has 14 residues. Germline CDR1 MDHEN, CDR2 SYDVKM. This chain's CDR3 is CASSKGQGTTEAFF. In DNA, the CDR3 is TGTGCCAGCAGCAAGGGACAGGGAACTACTGAAGCTTTCTTT.

The chain links TRBV7-2 to TRBJ2-7, with D tentatively TRBD1 or TRBD2 (5 bases each). V dropped 2 bases and J dropped 2 bases, with 16 bases sitting between them. The CDR3 is 16 residues long. Germline values: CDR1 SGHTA, CDR2 FQGNSA. The CDR3, as DNA: TGTGCCAGCAGCTTACAGGCCTCCGGGGCCGCCTACGAGCAGTACTTC. This sequence encodes CASSLQASGAAYEQYF.

This clone has just a few counts. The chain couples TRBV6-5 to TRBJ1-3; unclear D gene. Trimming removed 7 bases at V and 0 bases at J, with 10 bases between. The germline CDR1 and CDR2 sequences are MNHEY and SVGAGI. The CDR3 is made up of 14 amino acids. CDR3 sequence: CASTDGNSGNTIYF. As DNA, the CDR3 is TGTGCCAGCACCGACGGTAACTCTGGAAACACCATATATTTT.